The TCR beta chain described here comes from a study of T-cell memory formation after mild COVID-19. From the 5' RACE reads, TCRdb called clonotypes with MiXCR, one entry per CDR3 protein. The repertoire holds 350,000 to 450,000 distinct CDR3 sequences, with 20% as singletons. The CDR3 consists of 15 residues. Germline values: CDR1 SEHNR, CDR2 FQNEAQ (reference sequence). V lost 6 bases, J lost 7 bases, and 21 bases lay in between. Overall study findings and caveats: Confirmation was lacking for SARS-CoV-2 specificity of second-wave clones that peaked on day 37. CD4+ contracting clones were found mainly in CM and EM, and CD8+ ones in EMRA. Later expanders leaned CD4+, whereas clones that contracted between day 15 and 85 were balanced CD4/CD8.

In regard to this clonotype: The target antigen is unknown.

The J gene is TRBJ1-2, the V gene TRBV7-9; no reliable D call. This receptor was obtained from an adult woman who had mild COVID-19 (a few samples of this study predate the infection). Cell type and time point are not known. Sequenced sample: PBMCs or a T cell subset sorted from them (not recorded which). Here the CDR3 reads CASSPEAGALGGYTF. In DNA form, the CDR3 reads TGTGCCAGCAGTCCGGAGGCGGGCGCCCTGGGTGGCTACACCTTC.